These 18 T cell receptor beta chains were all obtained from the same sample, sequenced in a study of T-cell memory formation after mild COVID-19. Using its own MiXCR run on the 5' RACE reads, TCRdb lists one record per CDR3 protein. The sample holds 350,000 to 500,000 distinct CDR3 sequences, more than 20% seen once. The sample consisted of PBMCs or a T cell subset sorted from them (not recorded which). Receptors originate from an adult woman who had mild COVID-19 (a few samples of this study predate the infection). Cell type and time point are not known.

This clonotype was counted between two and nine times. This chain uses TRBV11-2 with TRBJ2-5, with D possibly being TRBD2 (6 bases). This CDR3 spans 16 amino acids. Germline values: CDR1 SGHAT, CDR2 FQNNGV. V gave up 2 bases and J gave up 1 base, with 14 bases separating them. CDR3 DNA: TGTGCCAGCAGCTTATGGGATGGAGGGCCCCAAGAGACCCAGTACTTC. As protein: CASSLWDGGPQETQYF.

The chain uses TRBV7-9 and TRBJ1-2; possibly TRBD1 for D (6 bases). Germline V lookup: CDR1 SEHNR, CDR2 FQNEAQ (reference sequence). Trimming cost V 1 base and J 4 bases, with 13 bases left between them. The CDR3 totals 15 residues. The CDR3 DNA reads TGTGCCAGCAGCTTAGTTAACAGGGATCTCTATGGCTACACCTTC. Its protein product is CASSLVNRDLYGYTF.

This chain connects TRBV12-3 or TRBV12-4 to TRBJ1-5; no definite D call. The CDR3 loop spans 14 amino acids. The V end lost 1 base, the J end lost 7 bases, and 11 bases lay between the germline ends. Here the CDR3 reads CASSLERTQQPQHF. CDR3 nucleotide sequence: TGTGCCAGCAGTTTAGAGCGTACTCAGCAGCCCCAGCATTTT.

Many counts were recorded for this clonotype. The CDR3 bases are TGTGCCAGCAGTTTGACAGGAACTAGTTCACCCCTCCACTTT. Encoded protein: CASSLTGTSSPLHF. This chain joins TRBV12-3 or TRBV12-4 and TRBJ1-6, with a possible D match to TRBD1 (6 bases). CDR3 length equals 14 residues. Trimming stripped 3 bases from V and 9 bases from J, with 12 bases between.

The V call is TRBV7-9, the J call TRBJ1-2; unclear D gene. The V gene's germline CDR1 is SEHNR and CDR2 FQNEAQ (reference sequence). The CDR3 has 14 residues. V lost 5 bases, J lost 7 bases, and 17 bases lay in between. CDR3 residues: CASSPPTDRGGYTF. The CDR3 coding sequence is TGTGCCAGCAGCCCCCCGACCGACCGAGGTGGCTACACCTTC.

The genes are TRBV19 and TRBJ2-6; unclear D gene. The CDR3 consists of 12 residues. Looked up from germline, CDR1 is LNHDA and CDR2 is SQIVND (reference sequence). V dropped 3 bases and J dropped 10 bases, with 7 bases sitting between them. CDR3: CASSIAPNVLTF. The CDR3 coding sequence is TGTGCCAGTAGTATTGCTCCGAACGTCCTGACTTTC.

This clonotype has more than one count but fewer than ten. The genes are TRBV18 and TRBJ2-1; 12 nucleotides align to TRBD2. V lost 2 bases, J lost 9 bases, and 8 bases stayed unmatched. In germline, CDR1 is KGHSH, CDR2 LQKENI. This CDR3 has 16 amino acids. In DNA, the CDR3 is TGTGCCAGCTCACCATATACTAGCGGGGGGAGCGTTGAGCAGTTCTTC. Translated: CASSPYTSGGSVEQFF.

This clonotype was seen more than once but under ten times. V is TRBV4-1 and J is TRBJ1-6; D gene uncertain. Germline V CDR1 and CDR2: MGHRA, YSYEKL. The ends were cut back, 1 base at V and 1 base at J, with 14 bases in the middle. This CDR3 comprises 18 residues. The CDR3: CASSQVSQSTSYNSPLHF. In DNA form, the CDR3 reads TGCGCCAGCAGCCAAGTCTCACAAAGTACGTCCTATAATTCACCCCTCCACTTT.

This clonotype was observed a few times. The rearrangement joins TRBV2 to TRBJ1-1, with a tentative D call TRBD1 (5 bases). The ends were cut back, 8 bases at V and 0 bases at J, with 13 bases in the middle. The CDR3 has 14 residues. Per germline, CDR1 SNHLY and CDR2 FYNNEI. In nucleotides, the CDR3 is TGTGCCAGCCGGACCCGGACAATGAACACTGAAGCTTTCTTT. It encodes CASRTRTMNTEAFF.

This clonotype came up a few times. This chain links TRBV12-3 or TRBV12-4 with TRBJ1-1, with no clear D. The ends were cut back, 2 bases at V and 3 bases at J, with 7 bases in the middle. This CDR3 is built from 13 residues. The CDR3 spells CASSLLQDTEAFF. The CDR3 nucleotides are TGTGCCAGCAGTTTACTGCAGGACACTGAAGCTTTCTTT.

A few counts support this clonotype. V usage is TRBV29-1 and J usage is TRBJ2-7; D possibly matches TRBD1 or TRBD2 (5 bases each). Per germline, CDR1 SQVTM and CDR2 ANQGSEA. Trimming left V 7 bases short and J 3 bases short, with 16 bases between. This CDR3 is 13 amino acids long. This chain's CDR3 is CSAVGREIYEQYF. In DNA, the CDR3 is TGCAGCGCTGTAGGCAGGGAGATCTACGAGCAGTACTTC.

This clonotype came up a few times. The V gene is TRBV6-5, the J gene TRBJ2-5; D possibly corresponds to TRBD1 (5 bases). Deletions cut 0 bases from V and 5 bases from J, with 13 bases between. Germline CDR1 is MNHEY and CDR2 is SVGAGI. CDR3 size: 15 residues. CDR3 loop: CASSYSTAMRETQYF. CDR3 DNA sequence: TGTGCCAGCAGTTACTCGACAGCGATGCGGGAGACCCAGTACTTC.

This chain links TRBV7-2 with TRBJ2-2; 7 bases align to TRBD1. This CDR3 has 15 residues. V trimming: 4 bases; J trimming: 5 bases; junction bases outside the gene matches: 7. Germline-derived CDR1 and CDR2 are SGHTA and FQGNSA. Here the CDR3 reads CASSSQGLGTGELFF. DNA for the CDR3: TGTGCCAGCAGCTCACAGGGGTTGGGAACCGGGGAGCTGTTTTTT. The whole variable domain, filled in from reference TRBV7-2 and TRBJ2-2, reads GAGVSQSPSNKVTEKGKDVELRCDPISGHTALYWYRQSLGQGLEFLIYFQGNSAPDKSGLPSDRFSAERTGGSVSTLTIQRTQQEDSAVYLCASSSQGLGTGELFFGEGSRLTVL.

V usage is TRBV3-1 and J usage is TRBJ2-1; no reliable D call. This CDR3 contains 12 residues. Germline CDR1 reads LGHDT; CDR2 reads YNNKEL (reference sequence). Trimming left V 4 bases short and J 9 bases short, with 10 bases between. This chain's CDR3 is CASSLRLGEQFF. The CDR3 DNA reads TGTGCCAGCAGCCTACGTCTCGGTGAGCAGTTCTTC.

In this sample, this clonotype turned up a few times. CDR3 sequence (DNA): TGTGCCGTCGGACAGGGGGCTGGCGAGCAGTACTTC. It yields the protein CAVGQGAGEQYF. V gene TRBV6-5 combines with J gene TRBJ2-7, with 11 bases lining up with TRBD1. Germline V CDR1 and CDR2: MNHEY, SVGAGI. The J segment lost 6 bases and the V segment lost 11 bases, leaving 6 bases of the junction unmatched. This CDR3 has 12 amino acids.

V gene TRBV20-1 combines with J gene TRBJ2-3; D call uncertain. Trimming pared 6 bases from V and 4 bases from J, leaving 17 bases between. Germline CDR1 reads DFQATT; CDR2 reads SNEGSKA (reference sequence). The CDR3 is 14 residues long. CDR3 sequence reads: CSAPRIRAPDTQYF. In DNA, the CDR3 is TGCAGTGCACCCCGAATACGGGCCCCAGATACGCAGTATTTT.

This clonotype was observed a few times. V usage is TRBV4-1 and J usage is TRBJ1-1; TRBD1 is a possible D gene (5 bases). With 4 bases removed from V and 3 bases from J, the gap between germline ends came to 18 bases. This CDR3 has 16 residues. Germline V gene sequence: CDR1 MGHRA, CDR2 YSYEKL. The CDR3 region is CASSPRGGQPYTEAFF. As DNA, the CDR3 is TGCGCCAGCAGCCCCCGGGGCGGGCAACCTTACACTGAAGCTTTCTTT.

There are a few counts of this clonotype. This chain uses TRBV2 with TRBJ2-3; D gene ambiguous. This CDR3 is 14 amino acids long. V lost 0 bases to trimming and J lost 2 bases, with 6 bases between them. Germline V gene data show CDR1 as SNHLY and CDR2 as FYNNEI. The CDR3 DNA follows: TGTGCCAGCAGTGAAGCAGGGAACACAGATACGCAGTATTTT. This codes for CASSEAGNTDTQYF.